This passage covers 25 T cell receptor beta chains from one sample sequenced in a study of cytotoxic CD8 clonotypes in ibrutinib-treated CLL. The data were produced by immunoSEQ multiplex PCR, yet TCRdb's version contains in-frame clones alone and is incomplete. The table lists 50,000 to 60,000 clones, 75% to 90% of them singletons. The sequenced sample was PBMCs, obtained after 24 months of ibrutinib treatment. The source is a human donor with chronic lymphocytic leukemia.

The V gene is TRBV19, the J gene TRBJ1-5; D remains unclear. From germline, CDR1 is LNHDA and CDR2 SQIVND (reference sequence). CDR3 length: 14 residues. Trimming removed 7 bases at V and 6 bases at J, with 16 bases between. The CDR3 protein is CASKEQVESQPQHF. CDR3 nucleotide sequence: TGTGCCAGTAAAGAGCAGGTTGAGTCTCAGCCCCAGCATTTT.

The rearrangement links TRBV5-1 to TRBJ2-5; a weak D match, TRBD2 (6 bases). Germline CDR1 and CDR2: SGHRS and YFSETQ. CDR3 length equals 14 residues. Trimming removed 1 base from V and 3 bases from J, with 10 bases in between. CDR3 sequence reads: CASSLTSRKETQYF. The CDR3 bases are TGCGCCAGCAGCTTGACTAGCCGGAAAGAGACCCAGTACTTC.

This clone appeared a single time. The chain uses TRBV7-2 and TRBJ2-3; unclear D gene. The CDR3 runs 12 residues. Germline V gene lookup returns CDR1 SGHTA and CDR2 FQGNSA. V shed 5 bases and J shed 5 bases, with 8 bases lying between them. The CDR3: CASSPNRDTQYF. The CDR3 DNA reads as TGTGCCAGCAGCCCGAATCGAGATACGCAGTATTTT.

The chain recombines TRBV6-1 with TRBJ1-2; 12 positions agree with TRBD1. Germline trimming cut 5 bases from V and 7 bases from J; bases unmatched to any gene: 8. CDR1 and CDR2 from the germline V gene are MNHNS and SASEGT. The CDR3 is 15 residues long. CDR3: CASSPRDRGRGGYTF. DNA for the CDR3: TGTGCCAGCAGTCCCAGGGACAGGGGGCGCGGTGGCTACACCTTC.

This chain links TRBV9 with TRBJ2-3, with TRBD2 identical over 8 bases. Germline V gene sequence: CDR1 SGDLS, CDR2 YYNGEE. The V segment lost 0 bases and the J segment 12 bases; nucleotides outside the gene matches: 3. The CDR3 contains 12 residues. The CDR3 sequence: CASSVDGRGQYF. DNA for the CDR3: TGTGCCAGCAGCGTAGACGGGAGGGGCCAGTATTTT.

This clone occurred a few times. This CDR3 is also generated by other DNA sequences in the sample. The chain carries TRBV20-1 and TRBJ1-1; a weak D match, TRBD1 (5 bases). The V end was cut by 6 bases, the J end by 9 bases, with 11 bases between. CDR1 DFQATT and CDR2 SNEGSKA come from the germline V gene (reference sequence). The CDR3 covers 10 residues. This CDR3 is CSAGTRQAFF. The CDR3 DNA is TGCAGTGCCGGGACCAGACAAGCTTTCTTT.

Only one count was recorded for this clone. CDR3 in DNA: TGTGCCAGCAGTTCCCCGCGGGACAGTAACACAGATACGCAGTATTTT. Protein sequence: CASSSPRDSNTDTQYF. The rearrangement links TRBV4-2 to TRBJ2-3; tentative D call: TRBD1 (7 bases). This CDR3 is 16 amino acids long. V dropped 6 bases and J dropped 2 bases, with 18 bases sitting between them. Germline V lookup: CDR1 LGHNA, CDR2 YNFKEQ.

This chain uses TRBV5-1 with TRBJ2-1, with TRBD1 as a possible D gene (9 bases). V was pared by 3 bases and J by 0 bases, with 31 bases between. The CDR3 spans 22 residues. Germline loops: CDR1 SGHRS, CDR2 YFSETQ. The CDR3 DNA reads as TGCGCCAGCAGCTGGGACAGGGCGGCTTGGCTAGCGGGTAATCCCTCCTACAATGAGCAGTTCTTC. It specifies CASSWDRAAWLAGNPSYNEQFF. The full variable domain, completed using reference TRBV5-1 and TRBJ2-1, is KAGVTQTPRYLIKTRGQQVTLSCSPISGHRSVSWYQQTPGQGLQFLFEYFSETQRNKGNFPGRFSGRQFSNSRSEMNVSTLELGDSALYLCASSWDRAAWLAGNPSYNEQFFGPGTRLTVL.

The chain carries TRBV2 and TRBJ2-2; 7 bases map to TRBD1. The CDR3 loop spans 13 amino acids. V lost 8 bases, J lost 8 bases, and 8 bases stayed unmatched. Germline V gene lookup returns CDR1 SNHLY and CDR2 FYNNEI. The CDR3 loop is CASCPGQEGELFF. The DNA for the CDR3 is TGTGCCAGCTGTCCTGGACAGGAAGGGGAGCTGTTTTTT.

The V gene is TRBV19, the J gene TRBJ2-5; no firm D call. Looked up from germline, CDR1 is LNHDA and CDR2 is SQIVND (reference sequence). The CDR3 has 11 residues. V was clipped by 8 bases and J by 5 bases, with 9 bases between them. CDR3 DNA: TGTGCCAGTTCCCCTGGGGAGACCCAGTACTTC. Protein: CASSPGETQYF.

CDR3 bases: TGCAGCGTTGGGGAGGGGGCGCGCTATGGCTACACCTTC. This encodes CSVGEGARYGYTF. V usage is TRBV29-1 and J usage is TRBJ1-2, with 7 bases fitting TRBD1. The J segment lost 4 bases and the V segment lost 4 bases, leaving 6 bases of the junction unmatched. CDR1 SQVTM and CDR2 ANQGSEA come from the germline V gene. The CDR3 is 13 amino acids.

This clone was recorded a few times. V is TRBV7-2 and J is TRBJ1-1, with D unclear. The germline V and J ends were trimmed by 6 bases and 1 base, with 9 bases remaining between them. The V gene's germline CDR1 is SGHTA and CDR2 FQGNSA. CDR3 length equals 13 residues. The CDR3: CASRSFGNTEAFF. Written as DNA, the CDR3 is TGTGCCAGCAGGTCCTTTGGGAACACTGAAGCTTTCTTT.

The gene calls are TRBV28 and TRBJ2-7; D might be TRBD1 (6 bases). V gave up 3 bases and J gave up 7 bases, with 16 bases separating them. Germline V CDR1 and CDR2: MDHEN, SYDVKM. This CDR3 has 14 amino acids. CDR3 in amino acids: CASSFNRAGGEQYF. The CDR3 DNA sequence: TGTGCCAGCAGTTTTAACAGGGCGGGTGGAGAGCAGTACTTC.

This chain joins TRBV7-9 and TRBJ2-3; D may match TRBD1 or TRBD2 (7 bases each). This CDR3 region has 17 residues. Trimming removed 5 bases from V and 0 bases from J, with 18 bases in between. Looked up from germline, CDR1 is SEHNR and CDR2 is FQNEAQ (reference sequence). CDR3 sequence reads: CASSPRGGRASTDTQYF. In DNA, the CDR3 is TGTGCCAGCAGCCCCAGGGGGGGCCGTGCTAGCACAGATACGCAGTATTTT.

The chain combines TRBV7-8 with TRBJ2-2; D is unresolved. V lost 1 base and J 0 bases, leaving 6 bases between the germline ends. The CDR3 covers 15 residues. Germline V gives CDR1 SGHVS, CDR2 FQNEAQ. CDR3 in DNA: TGTGCCAGCAGCTTAGTTAGAGCGAACACCGGGGAGCTGTTTTTT. It encodes CASSLVRANTGELFF. The full variable domain, with the rest looked up from reference TRBV7-8 and TRBJ2-2, is GAGVSQSPRYKVAKRGQDVALRCDPISGHVSLFWYQQALGQGPEFLTYFQNEAQLDKSGLPSDRFFAERPEGSVSTLKIQRTQQEDSAVYLCASSLVRANTGELFFGEGSRLTVL.

The J gene is TRBJ2-7, the V gene TRBV18; D not certain. The CDR3 sequence is 11 residues long. V shed 3 bases and J shed 5 bases, with 5 bases lying between them. CDR1 KGHSH and CDR2 LQKENI come from the germline V gene. CDR3 residues: CASSPKHEQYF. The CDR3 coding sequence is TGTGCCAGCTCACCGAAACACGAGCAGTACTTC. Full variable domain (missing parts from reference TRBV18 and TRBJ2-7): NAGVMQNPRHLVRRRGQEARLRCSPMKGHSHVYWYRQLPEEGLKFMVYLQKENIIDESGMPKERFSAEFPKEGPSILRIQQVVRGDSAAYFCASSPKHEQYFGPGTRLTVT.

V and J are TRBV7-9 and TRBJ2-5, with 9 bases lining up with TRBD2. This CDR3 has 15 amino acids. J lost 2 bases, V lost 2 bases, and 3 bases had no gene match. The germline CDR1 and CDR2 sequences are SEHNR and FQNEAQ (reference sequence). The CDR3 sequence: CASSLPSGAQETQYF. Written as DNA, the CDR3 is TGTGCCAGCAGCTTACCTAGCGGGGCTCAAGAGACCCAGTACTTC. The full variable domain, with the rest looked up from reference TRBV7-9 and TRBJ2-5, is DTGVSQNPRHKITKRGQNVTFRCDPISEHNRLYWYRQTLGQGPEFLTYFQNEAQLEKSRLLSDRFSAERPKGSFSTLEIQRTEQGDSAMYLCASSLPSGAQETQYFGPGTRLLVL.

This clone was seen only a few times. The chain combines TRBV28 with TRBJ1-5; D not certain. V lost 5 bases to trimming and J lost 4 bases, with 6 bases between them. Germline V gene sequence: CDR1 MDHEN, CDR2 SYDVKM. The CDR3 is 12 residues long. The CDR3 DNA reads as TGTGCCAGCAGTCTGTATAATCAGCCCCAGCATTTT. This translates into CASSLYNQPQHF.

The chain joins TRBV6-1 to TRBJ1-3; no reliable D call. CDR3 length equals 18 residues. The ends were cut back, 4 bases at V and 0 bases at J, with 19 bases in the middle. CDR1 MNHNS and CDR2 SASEGT come from the germline V gene. In nucleotides, the CDR3 is TGTGCCAGCAGTGGATGGAATAATGGGCTCCACTCTGGAAACACCATATATTTT. This translates into CASSGWNNGLHSGNTIYF.

The J gene is TRBJ1-2, the V gene TRBV20-1; D call uncertain. The ends were cut back, 4 bases at V and 4 bases at J, with 4 bases in the middle. CDR1 and CDR2 from the germline V gene are DFQATT and SNEGSKA (reference sequence). CDR3 length equals 10 residues. The CDR3 DNA reads TGCAGTGCTAAGGCCTATGGCTACACCTTC. Its translation is CSAKAYGYTF.

The chain carries TRBV6-1 and TRBJ1-3; D remains ambiguous. Per germline, CDR1 MNHNS and CDR2 SASEGT. This CDR3 has 12 residues. V dropped 6 bases and J dropped 1 base, with 4 bases sitting between them. In nucleotides, the CDR3 is TGTGCCAGCAGGGCTTCTGGAAACACCATATATTTT. Translating it yields CASRASGNTIYF.

V and J are TRBV19 and TRBJ2-7; 7 bases align to TRBD2. The V gene end was trimmed by 3 bases and the J gene end by 1 base; junction bases not matched to a gene: 3. CDR1 LNHDA and CDR2 SQIVND come from the germline V gene (reference sequence). CDR3 size: 14 residues. CDR3 sequence reads: CASSIVAGSYEQYF. For the CDR3, the DNA is TGTGCCAGTAGTATTGTAGCGGGTTCCTACGAGCAGTACTTC.

The CDR3 region has the DNA TGTGCCAGCATTCCCGGGACAGGGCAACTAGACTATGGCTACACCTTC. Translated: CASIPGTGQLDYGYTF. The gene calls are TRBV2 and TRBJ1-2, with 9 bases lining up with TRBD1. The CDR3 covers 16 residues. Germline V lookup: CDR1 SNHLY, CDR2 FYNNEI. The junction had 12 bases not matched to a gene; V was cut back by 7 bases and J by 3 bases.

The chain uses TRBV5-1 and TRBJ1-1; D is uncertain. Germline lookup yields CDR1 SGHRS and CDR2 YFSETQ. The CDR3 consists of 15 residues. V gave up 4 bases and J gave up 5 bases, with 18 bases separating them. The DNA of the CDR3 is TGCGCCAGCAGCCCGCCTGTTGGGGTCGGTACTGAAGCTTTCTTT. Translated, it gives CASSPPVGVGTEAFF.

This clone was seen a few times. This chain links TRBV27 with TRBJ2-1; 7 nucleotides match TRBD1. This CDR3 comprises 17 residues. Per the germline V gene, CDR1 is MNHEY and CDR2 is SMNVEV (reference sequence). The V and J ends lost 5 bases and 0 bases, in that order; junction bases with no gene match: 10. The CDR3 coding sequence is TGTGCCAGCAGTCGAGGATGGGGACAGAGCTCCTACAATGAGCAGTTCTTC. Translating gives CASSRGWGQSSYNEQFF.